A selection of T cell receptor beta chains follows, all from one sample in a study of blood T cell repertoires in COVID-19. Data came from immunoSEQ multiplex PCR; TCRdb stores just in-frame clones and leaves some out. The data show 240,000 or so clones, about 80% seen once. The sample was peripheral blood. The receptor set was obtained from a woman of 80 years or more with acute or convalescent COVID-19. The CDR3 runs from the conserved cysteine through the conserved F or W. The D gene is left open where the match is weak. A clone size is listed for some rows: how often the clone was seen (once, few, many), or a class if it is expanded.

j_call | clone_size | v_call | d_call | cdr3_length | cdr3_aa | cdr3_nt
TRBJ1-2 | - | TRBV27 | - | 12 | CASSLRGYGYTF | TGTGCCAGCAGTTTACGGGGGTATGGCTACACCTTC
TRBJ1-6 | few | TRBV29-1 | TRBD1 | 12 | CSARTGDHPLHF | TGCAGCGCCCGGACAGGGGATCATCCCCTCCACTTT
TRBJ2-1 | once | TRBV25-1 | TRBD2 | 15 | CASSPMHGGGIEQFF | TGTGCCAGCAGTCCAATGCACGGCGGGGGGATTGAGCAGTTCTTC
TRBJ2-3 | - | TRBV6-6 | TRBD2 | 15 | CASSYSGGWGDTQYF | TGTGCCAGCAGTTACTCCGGGGGGTGGGGAGATACGCAGTATTTT
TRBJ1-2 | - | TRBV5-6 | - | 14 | CASSFPTGPYGYTF | TGTGCCAGCAGCTTCCCCACAGGACCCTATGGCTACACCTTC
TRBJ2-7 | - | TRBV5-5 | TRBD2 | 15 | CASSLGTSGSYEQYF | TGTGCCAGCAGCTTGGGGACTAGCGGTTCCTACGAGCAGTACTTC
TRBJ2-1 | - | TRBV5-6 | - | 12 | CASSFGGAGQFF | TGTGCCAGCAGCTTTGGGGGGGCAGGCCAGTTCTTC
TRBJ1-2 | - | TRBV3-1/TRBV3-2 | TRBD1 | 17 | CASSLLGTGATNYGYTF | TGTGCCAGCAGCCTACTAGGGACAGGGGCGACTAACTATGGCTACACCTTC
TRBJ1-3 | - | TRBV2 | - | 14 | CASMAAPAGNTIYF | TGTGCCAGCATGGCGGCTCCCGCGGGAAACACCATATATTTT
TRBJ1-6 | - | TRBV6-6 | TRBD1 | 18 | CASSRQGGGSSYNSPLHF | TGTGCCAGCAGTCGACAGGGAGGAGGGAGCTCCTATAATTCACCCCTCCACTTT
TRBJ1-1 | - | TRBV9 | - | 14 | CASSVISVNTEAFF | TGTGCCAGCAGCGTGATCTCGGTCAACACTGAAGCTTTCTTT
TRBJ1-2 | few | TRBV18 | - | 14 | CASSPLQGVGGYTF | TGTGCCAGCTCACCACTTCAGGGTGTGGGTGGCTACACCTTC
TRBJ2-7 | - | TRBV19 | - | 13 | CASSNGGRYEQYF | TGTGCCAGTAGTAATGGAGGTCGGTACGAGCAGTACTTC
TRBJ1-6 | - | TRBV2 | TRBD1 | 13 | CASRPTGESPLHF | TGTGCCAGCAGGCCTACAGGGGAATCACCCCTCCACTTT
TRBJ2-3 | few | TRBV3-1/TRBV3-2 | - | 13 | CASSQDLTGTQYF | TGTGCCAGCAGCCAAGATTTAACGGGTACGCAGTATTTT
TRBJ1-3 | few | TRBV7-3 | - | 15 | CASSPGVAGGNTIYF | TGTGCCAGCAGCCCCGGGGTCGCCGGGGGAAACACCATATATTTT
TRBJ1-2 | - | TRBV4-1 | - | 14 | CASSQDPGSYGYTF | TGCGCCAGCAGCCAAGACCCTGGGAGCTATGGCTACACCTTC
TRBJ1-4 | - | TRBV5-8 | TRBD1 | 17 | CASSQSRGGDRDEKLFF | TGTGCCAGCAGCCAATCAAGGGGGGGGGACAGGGATGAAAAACTGTTTTTT
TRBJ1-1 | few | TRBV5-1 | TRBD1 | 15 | CASSSRDRTNTEAFF | TGCGCCAGCAGCTCTCGGGACAGAACGAACACTGAAGCTTTCTTT
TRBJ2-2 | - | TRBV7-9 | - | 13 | CASSLVGNGELFF | TGTGCCAGCAGCTTAGTGGGCAACGGGGAGCTGTTTTTT
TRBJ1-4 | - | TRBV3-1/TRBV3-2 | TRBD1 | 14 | CASSQATGGEKLFF | TGTGCCAGCAGCCAAGCCACAGGGGGGGAAAAACTGTTTTTT
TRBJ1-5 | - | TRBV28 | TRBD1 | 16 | CASSFRTGISNQPQHF | TGTGCCAGCAGTTTTCGGACAGGGATTAGCAATCAGCCCCAGCATTTT
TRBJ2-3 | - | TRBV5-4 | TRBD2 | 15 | CASSLVGGGSDTQYF | TGTGCCAGCAGCTTGGTGGGCGGGGGATCAGATACGCAGTATTTT
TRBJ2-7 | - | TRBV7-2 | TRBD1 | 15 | CASSLGGQGAYEQYF | TGTGCCAGCAGCTTAGGGGGACAGGGGGCTTACGAGCAGTACTTC
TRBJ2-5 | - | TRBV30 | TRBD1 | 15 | CAWSISTGGLQTQYF | TGTGCCTGGAGTATATCGACAGGGGGCTTACAGACCCAGTACTTC
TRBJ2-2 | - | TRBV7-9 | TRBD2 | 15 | CASSSTSGYTGELFF | TGTGCCAGCAGCTCGACTAGCGGTTATACCGGGGAGCTGTTTTTT
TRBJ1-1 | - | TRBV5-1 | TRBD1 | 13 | CASSTQGDTEAFF | TGCGCCAGCAGCACACAGGGGGATACTGAAGCTTTCTTT
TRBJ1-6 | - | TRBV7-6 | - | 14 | CASSSGEYNSPLHF | TGTGCCAGCAGCTCGGGGGAATATAATTCACCCCTCCACTTT
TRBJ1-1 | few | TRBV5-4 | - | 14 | CASSFSGGNTEAFF | TGTGCCAGCAGCTTCTCGGGGGGTAACACTGAAGCTTTCTTT
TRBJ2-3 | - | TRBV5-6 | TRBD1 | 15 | CASSLTGGSTDTQYF | TGTGCCAGCAGCTTGACAGGGGGCTCCACAGATACGCAGTATTTT
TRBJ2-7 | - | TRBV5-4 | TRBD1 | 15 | CASSLDRDISYEQYF | TGTGCCAGCAGCCTTGACAGGGACATATCCTACGAGCAGTACTTC
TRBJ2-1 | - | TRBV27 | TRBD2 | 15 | CASSLSGGAYTEQFF | TGTGCCAGCAGTTTAAGCGGGGGGGCCTACACTGAGCAGTTCTTC
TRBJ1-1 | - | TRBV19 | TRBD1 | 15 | CASSIVRTGSTEAFF | TGTGCCAGTAGTATAGTACGGACAGGCAGCACTGAAGCTTTCTTT
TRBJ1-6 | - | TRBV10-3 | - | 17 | CAISESWLRALNSPLHF | TGTGCCATCAGTGAGTCATGGCTCAGGGCCCTTAATTCACCCCTCCACTTT
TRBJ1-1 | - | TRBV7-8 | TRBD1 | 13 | CASSPGTGSEAFF | TGTGCCAGCAGCCCGGGGACAGGGTCTGAAGCTTTCTTT
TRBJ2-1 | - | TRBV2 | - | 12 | CASFQTVFEQFF | TGTGCCAGCTTTCAAACGGTCTTTGAGCAGTTCTTC
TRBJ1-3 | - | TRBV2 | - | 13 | CASNQGFGNTIYF | TGTGCCAGCAATCAGGGGTTTGGAAACACCATATATTTT
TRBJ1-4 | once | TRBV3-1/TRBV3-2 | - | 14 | CASSHSQFNEKLFF | TGTGCCAGCAGCCATTCCCAGTTTAATGAAAAACTGTTTTTT
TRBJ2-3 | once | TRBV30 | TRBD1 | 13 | CAWSPRTGDTQYF | TGTGCCTGGAGCCCGAGGACAGGGGATACGCAGTATTTT
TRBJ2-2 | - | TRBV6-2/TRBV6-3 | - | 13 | CASTPLGGGELFF | TGTGCCAGCACCCCCTTGGGGGGCGGGGAGCTGTTTTTT
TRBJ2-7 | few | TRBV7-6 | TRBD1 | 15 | CASSPGQGPDYEQYF | TGTGCCAGCAGCCCGGGACAGGGTCCAGACTACGAGCAGTACTTC
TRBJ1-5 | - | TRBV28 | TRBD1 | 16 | CASSPHGQGGNQPQHF | TGTGCCAGCAGTCCACACGGACAGGGAGGTAATCAGCCCCAGCATTTT
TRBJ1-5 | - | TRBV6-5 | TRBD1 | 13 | CASRDRDDQPQHF | TGTGCCAGCAGGGACAGGGACGATCAGCCCCAGCATTTT
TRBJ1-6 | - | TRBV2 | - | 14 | CASSDVPGPKPLHF | TGTGCCAGCAGTGATGTGCCAGGGCCTAAACCCCTCCACTTT
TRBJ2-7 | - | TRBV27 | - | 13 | CASRTTGTYEQYF | TGTGCCAGCAGAACTACAGGGACCTACGAGCAGTACTTC
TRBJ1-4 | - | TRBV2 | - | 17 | CASSDVRGVGTNEKLFF | TGTGCCAGCAGTGATGTTAGGGGTGTGGGCACTAATGAAAAACTGTTTTTT
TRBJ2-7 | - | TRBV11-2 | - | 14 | CASSFSGVAYEQYF | TGTGCCAGCAGCTTTTCAGGGGTTGCCTACGAGCAGTACTTC
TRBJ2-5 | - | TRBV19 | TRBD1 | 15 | CASRQGAKQGETQYF | TGTGCCAGCCGACAGGGGGCTAAACAGGGAGAGACCCAGTACTTC
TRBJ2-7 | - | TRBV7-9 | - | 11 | CASSVLYEQYF | TGTGCCAGCAGCGTACTGTACGAGCAGTACTTC
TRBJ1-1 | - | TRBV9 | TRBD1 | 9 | CASSPTGGF | TGTGCCAGCAGCCCCACAGGGGGCTTT
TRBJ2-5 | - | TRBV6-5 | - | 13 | CASSYWREETQYF | TGTGCCAGCAGTTACTGGCGGGAAGAGACCCAGTACTTC
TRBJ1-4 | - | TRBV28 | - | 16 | CASRIAEYATNEKLFF | TGTGCCAGCAGAATAGCTGAGTACGCAACTAATGAAAAACTGTTTTTT
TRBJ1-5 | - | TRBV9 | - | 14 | CASSVGDSNQPQHF | TGTGCCAGCAGCGTCGGGGATTCCAATCAGCCCCAGCATTTT
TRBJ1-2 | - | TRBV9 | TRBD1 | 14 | CASSLPGTGDGYTF | TGTGCCAGCAGCCTGCCCGGGACAGGGGATGGCTACACCTTC
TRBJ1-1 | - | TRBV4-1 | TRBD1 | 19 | CASSHPHAGQAGWNTEAFF | TGCGCCAGCAGCCACCCCCACGCAGGACAGGCGGGGTGGAACACTGAAGCTTTCTTT
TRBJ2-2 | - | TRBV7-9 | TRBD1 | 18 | CASSPIGGLDRNTGELFF | TGTGCCAGCAGCCCTATAGGGGGCCTTGACAGAAACACCGGGGAGCTGTTTTTT
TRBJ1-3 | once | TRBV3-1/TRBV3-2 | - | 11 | CAAEAGNTIYF | TGTGCCGCAGAGGCTGGAAACACCATATATTTT